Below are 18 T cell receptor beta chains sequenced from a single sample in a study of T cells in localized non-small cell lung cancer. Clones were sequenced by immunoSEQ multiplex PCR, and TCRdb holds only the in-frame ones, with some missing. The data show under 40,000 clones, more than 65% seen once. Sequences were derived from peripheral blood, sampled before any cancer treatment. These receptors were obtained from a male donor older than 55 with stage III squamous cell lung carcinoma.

CDR3 DNA sequence: TGTGCCAGCAGCTTGGCCGGGTCCGGGCCAGATACGCAGTATTTT. Residues: CASSLAGSGPDTQYF. The chain carries TRBV5-4 and TRBJ2-3; D is uncertain. The CDR3 loop spans 15 amino acids. Germline V gives CDR1 SGHNT, CDR2 YYREEE (reference sequence). Deletions cut 0 bases from V and 4 bases from J, with 12 bases between.

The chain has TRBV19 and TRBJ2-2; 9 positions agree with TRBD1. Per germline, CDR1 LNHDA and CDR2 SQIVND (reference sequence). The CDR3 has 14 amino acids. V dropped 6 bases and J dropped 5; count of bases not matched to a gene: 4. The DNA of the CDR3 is TGTGCCAGTAGGACAGACAGGGGGACCGGGGAGCTGTTTTTT. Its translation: CASRTDRGTGELFF.

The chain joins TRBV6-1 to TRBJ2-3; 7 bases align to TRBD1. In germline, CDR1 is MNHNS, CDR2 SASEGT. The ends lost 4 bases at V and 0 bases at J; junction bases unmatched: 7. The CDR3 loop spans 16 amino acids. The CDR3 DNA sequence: TGTGCCAGCAGTGTAAGAGGGGGCGCAAGCACAGATACGCAGTATTTT. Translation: CASSVRGGASTDTQYF.

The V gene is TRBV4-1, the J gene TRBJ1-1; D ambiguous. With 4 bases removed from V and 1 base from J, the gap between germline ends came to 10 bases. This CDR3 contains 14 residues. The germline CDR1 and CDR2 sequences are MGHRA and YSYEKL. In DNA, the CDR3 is TGCGCCAGCAGCCTACCGCGGGGGAACACTGAAGCTTTCTTT. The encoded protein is CASSLPRGNTEAFF.

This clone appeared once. CDR3 sequence (DNA): TGTGCCAGCTCATCCCGAGCGGGCCAAAAGGGAGAGACCCAGTACTTC. Its translation: CASSSRAGQKGETQYF. The chain combines TRBV18 with TRBJ2-5; D is perhaps TRBD2 (6 bases). Trimming took off 5 bases at V and 4 bases at J, with 20 bases between the two ends. The CDR3 loop spans 16 amino acids. Germline CDR1 KGHSH, CDR2 LQKENI.

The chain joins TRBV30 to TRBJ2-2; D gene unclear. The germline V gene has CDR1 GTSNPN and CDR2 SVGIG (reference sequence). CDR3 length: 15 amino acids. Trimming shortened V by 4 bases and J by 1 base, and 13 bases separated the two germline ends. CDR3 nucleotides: TGTGCCTGGAATCCGCCCGAGCGGAACACCGGGGAGCTGTTTTTT. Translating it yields CAWNPPERNTGELFF.

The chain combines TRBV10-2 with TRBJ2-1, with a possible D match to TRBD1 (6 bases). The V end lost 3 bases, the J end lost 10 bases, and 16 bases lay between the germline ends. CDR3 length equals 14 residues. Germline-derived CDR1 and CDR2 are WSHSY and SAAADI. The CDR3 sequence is CASSDPGHSGEQFF. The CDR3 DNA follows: TGCGCCAGCAGTGACCCGGGACATTCAGGAGAGCAGTTCTTC.

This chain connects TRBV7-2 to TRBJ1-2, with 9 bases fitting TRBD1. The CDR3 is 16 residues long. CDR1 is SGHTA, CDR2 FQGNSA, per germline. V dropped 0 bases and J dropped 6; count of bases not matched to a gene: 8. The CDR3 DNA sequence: TGTGCCAGCAGCTTAGCGGGACAGGGAAGTCGTCATGGCTACACCTTC. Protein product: CASSLAGQGSRHGYTF.

DNA of the CDR3: TGCGCCAGCAGCTTGGAGGGAGATACGCAGTATTTT. This encodes CASSLEGDTQYF. The V gene is TRBV5-1, the J gene TRBJ2-3; D call uncertain. Trimming took 0 bases from V and 5 from J, leaving 4 bases between them. CDR1 is SGHRS and CDR2 is YFSETQ in the germline V gene. The CDR3 spans 12 residues.

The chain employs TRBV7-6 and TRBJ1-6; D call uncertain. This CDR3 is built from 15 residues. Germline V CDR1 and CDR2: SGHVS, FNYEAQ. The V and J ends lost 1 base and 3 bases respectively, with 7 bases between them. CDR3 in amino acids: CASSLGLSYNSPLHF. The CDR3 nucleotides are TGTGCCAGCAGCTTAGGCCTCAGCTATAATTCACCCCTCCACTTT.

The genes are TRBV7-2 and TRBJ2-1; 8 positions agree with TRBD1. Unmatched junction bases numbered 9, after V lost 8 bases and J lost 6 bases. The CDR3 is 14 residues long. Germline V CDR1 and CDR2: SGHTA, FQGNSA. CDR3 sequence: CASQSSTGGNEQFF. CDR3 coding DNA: TGTGCCAGCCAATCCTCTACAGGGGGCAATGAGCAGTTCTTC.

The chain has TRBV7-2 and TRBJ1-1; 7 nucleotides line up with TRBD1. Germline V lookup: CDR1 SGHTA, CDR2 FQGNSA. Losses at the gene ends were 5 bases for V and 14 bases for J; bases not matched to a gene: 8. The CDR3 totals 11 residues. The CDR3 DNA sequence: TGTGCCAGCAGCCCACAGGGGATCTTATTCTTT. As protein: CASSPQGILFF. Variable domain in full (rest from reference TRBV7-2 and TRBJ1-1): GAGVSQSPSNKVTEKGKDVELRCDPISGHTALYWYRQSLGQGLEFLIYFQGNSAPDKSGLPSDRFSAERTGGSVSTLTIQRTQQEDSAVYLCASSPQGILFFGQGTRLTVV.

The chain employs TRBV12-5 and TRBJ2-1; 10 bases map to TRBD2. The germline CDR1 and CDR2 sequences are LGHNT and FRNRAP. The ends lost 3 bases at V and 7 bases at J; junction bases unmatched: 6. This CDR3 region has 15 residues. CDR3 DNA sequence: TGTGCTAGTGGTTTCAGCGGGAGGGCCGATAATGAGCAGTTCTTC. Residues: CASGFSGRADNEQFF.

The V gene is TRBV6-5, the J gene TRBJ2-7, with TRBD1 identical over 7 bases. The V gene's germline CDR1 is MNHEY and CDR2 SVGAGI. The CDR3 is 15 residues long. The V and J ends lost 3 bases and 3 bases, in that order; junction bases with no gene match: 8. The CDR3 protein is CASSYSGTDHYEQYF. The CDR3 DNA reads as TGTGCCAGCAGTTATTCCGGGACAGACCACTACGAGCAGTACTTC.

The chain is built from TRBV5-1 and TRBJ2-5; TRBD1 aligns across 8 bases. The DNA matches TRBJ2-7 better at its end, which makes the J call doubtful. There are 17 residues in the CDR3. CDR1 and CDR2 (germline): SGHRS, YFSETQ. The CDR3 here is CASSFGRSTGASYEQYF. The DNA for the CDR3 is TGCGCCAGCAGCTTTGGGAGATCGACAGGGGCTTCCTACGAGCAGTACTTC.

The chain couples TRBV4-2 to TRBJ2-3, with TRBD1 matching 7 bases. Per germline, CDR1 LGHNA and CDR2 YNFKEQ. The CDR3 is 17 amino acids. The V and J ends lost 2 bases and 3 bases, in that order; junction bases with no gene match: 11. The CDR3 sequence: CASSQQATGVKTDTQYF. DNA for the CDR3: TGTGCCAGCAGCCAACAAGCTACAGGGGTAAAAACAGATACGCAGTATTTT.

The CDR3 reads CASSFLAGEINEQFF. The CDR3 coding sequence is TGTGCCAGCAGTTTCCTGGCGGGAGAGATAAATGAGCAGTTCTTC. V and J are TRBV6-5 and TRBJ2-1; 7 positions match TRBD2. The CDR3 is 15 amino acids. J lost 7 bases, V lost 4 bases, and 10 bases had no gene match. Germline V gene sequence: CDR1 MNHEY, CDR2 SVGAGI.

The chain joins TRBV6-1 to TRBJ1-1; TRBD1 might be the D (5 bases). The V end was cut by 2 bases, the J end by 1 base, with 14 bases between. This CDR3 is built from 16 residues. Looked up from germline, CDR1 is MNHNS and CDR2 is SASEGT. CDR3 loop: CASSEKIAGWNTEAFF. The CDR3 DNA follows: TGTGCCAGCAGTGAAAAAATCGCAGGGTGGAACACTGAAGCTTTCTTT.